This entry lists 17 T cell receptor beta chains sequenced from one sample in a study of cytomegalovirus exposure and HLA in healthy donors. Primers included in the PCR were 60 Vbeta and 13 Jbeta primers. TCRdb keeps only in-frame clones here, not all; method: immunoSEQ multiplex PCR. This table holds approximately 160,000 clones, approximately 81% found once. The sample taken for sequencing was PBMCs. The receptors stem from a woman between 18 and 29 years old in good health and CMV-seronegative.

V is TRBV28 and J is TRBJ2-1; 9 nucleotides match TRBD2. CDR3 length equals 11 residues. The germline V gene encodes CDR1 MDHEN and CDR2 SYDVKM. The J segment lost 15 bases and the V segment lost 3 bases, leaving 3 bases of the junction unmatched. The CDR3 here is CASSLGLAMFF. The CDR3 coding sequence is TGTGCCAGCAGTTTGGGACTAGCCATGTTCTTC. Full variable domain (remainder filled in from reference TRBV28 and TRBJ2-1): DVKVTQSSRYLVKRTGEKVFLECVQDMDHENMFWYRQDPGLGLRLIYFSYDVKMKEKGDIPEGYSVSREKKERFSLILESASTNQTSMYLCASSLGLAMFFGPGTRLTVL.

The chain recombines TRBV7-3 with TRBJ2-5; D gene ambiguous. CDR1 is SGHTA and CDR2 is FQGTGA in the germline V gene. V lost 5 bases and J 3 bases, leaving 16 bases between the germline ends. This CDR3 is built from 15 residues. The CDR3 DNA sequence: TGTGCCAGCAGCCCCCTAGGAGTCGAAGAAGAGACCCAGTACTTC. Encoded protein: CASSPLGVEEETQYF. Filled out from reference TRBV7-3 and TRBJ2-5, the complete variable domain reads GAGVSQTPSNKVTEKGKYVELRCDPISGHTALYWYRQSLGQGPEFLIYFQGTGAADDSGLPNDRFFAVRPEGSVSTLKIQRTERGDSAVYLCASSPLGVEEETQYFGPGTRLLVL.

Here the CDR3 reads CASSVEAAPGETQYF. The CDR3 nucleotides are TGTGCCAGCAGCGTAGAGGCTGCCCCAGGGGAGACCCAGTACTTC. This chain connects TRBV9 to TRBJ2-5, with D perhaps matching TRBD1 (5 bases). The CDR3 spans 15 residues. Looked up from germline, CDR1 is SGDLS and CDR2 is YYNGEE. The V end lost 0 bases, the J end lost 5 bases, and 14 bases lay between the germline ends.

The DNA for the CDR3 is TGTGCCAGCAGTGAAGCGGGACAGTCCTATGGCTACACCTTC. It specifies CASSEAGQSYGYTF. The rearrangement uses TRBV6-1 and TRBJ1-2; 7 bases are shared with TRBD1. The V gene end was trimmed by 0 bases and the J gene end by 4 bases; junction bases not matched to a gene: 2. Germline values: CDR1 MNHNS, CDR2 SASEGT. CDR3 length: 14 residues.

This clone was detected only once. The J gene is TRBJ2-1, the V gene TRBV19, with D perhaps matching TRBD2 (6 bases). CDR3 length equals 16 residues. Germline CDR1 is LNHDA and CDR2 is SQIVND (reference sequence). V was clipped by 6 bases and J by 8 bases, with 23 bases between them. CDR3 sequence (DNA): TGTGCCAGTAGGGGTCTGTTTGGCGGGATAAGGGATGAGCAGTTCTTC. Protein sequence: CASRGLFGGIRDEQFF.

CDR3 amino acids: CASSRSGQRGGLHGYTF. CDR3 nucleotide sequence: TGTGCCAGCTCACGTTCGGGACAGAGAGGAGGCCTGCATGGCTACACCTTC. The V gene is TRBV18, the J gene TRBJ1-2, with 7 bases fitting TRBD1. Germline assignment: CDR1 KGHSH and CDR2 LQKENI. This CDR3 spans 17 amino acids. With 4 bases clipped from V and 6 bases from J, the junction kept 17 bases outside the gene matches.

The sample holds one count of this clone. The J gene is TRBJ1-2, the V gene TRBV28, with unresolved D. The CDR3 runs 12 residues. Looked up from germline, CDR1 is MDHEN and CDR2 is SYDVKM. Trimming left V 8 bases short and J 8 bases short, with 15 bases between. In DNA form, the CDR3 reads TGTGCCAGCGTTGGACCGAGCGGCGGCTACACCTTC. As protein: CASVGPSGGYTF.

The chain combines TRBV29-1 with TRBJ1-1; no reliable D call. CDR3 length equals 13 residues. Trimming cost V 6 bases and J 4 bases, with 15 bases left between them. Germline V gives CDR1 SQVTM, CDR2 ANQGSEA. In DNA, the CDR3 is TGCAGCGTCGGGGAAGGACGCGGCACTGAAGCTTTCTTT. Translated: CSVGEGRGTEAFF.

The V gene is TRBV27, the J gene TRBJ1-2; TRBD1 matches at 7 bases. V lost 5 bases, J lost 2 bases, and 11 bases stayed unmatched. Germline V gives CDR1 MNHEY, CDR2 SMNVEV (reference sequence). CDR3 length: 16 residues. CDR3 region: CASSPSGGLVNYGYTF. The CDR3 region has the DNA TGTGCCAGCAGTCCCTCAGGGGGTTTAGTAAACTATGGCTACACCTTC.

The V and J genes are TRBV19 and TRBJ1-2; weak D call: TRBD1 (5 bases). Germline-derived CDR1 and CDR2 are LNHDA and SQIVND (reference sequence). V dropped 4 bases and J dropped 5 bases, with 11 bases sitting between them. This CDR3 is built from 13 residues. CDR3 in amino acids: CASSSQGIYGYTF. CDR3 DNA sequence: TGTGCCAGTAGTAGTCAGGGAATATATGGCTACACCTTC.

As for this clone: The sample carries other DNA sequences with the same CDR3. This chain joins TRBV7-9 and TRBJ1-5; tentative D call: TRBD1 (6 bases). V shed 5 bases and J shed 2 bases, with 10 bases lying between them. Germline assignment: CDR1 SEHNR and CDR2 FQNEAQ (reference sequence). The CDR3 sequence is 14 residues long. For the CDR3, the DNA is TGTGCCAGCAGCCGAGGGGGGGGCAATCAGCCCCAGCATTTT. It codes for CASSRGGGNQPQHF.

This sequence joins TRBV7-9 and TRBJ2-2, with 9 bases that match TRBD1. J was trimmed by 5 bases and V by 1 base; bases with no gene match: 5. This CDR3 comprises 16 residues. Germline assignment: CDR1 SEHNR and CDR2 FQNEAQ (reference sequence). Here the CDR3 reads CASSLVDRGVTGELFF. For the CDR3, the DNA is TGTGCCAGCAGCTTAGTGGACAGGGGAGTGACCGGGGAGCTGTTTTTT.

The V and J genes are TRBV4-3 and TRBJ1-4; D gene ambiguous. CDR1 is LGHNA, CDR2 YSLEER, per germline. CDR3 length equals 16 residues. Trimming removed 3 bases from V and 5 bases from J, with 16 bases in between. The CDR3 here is CASSQYRGAGNEKLFF. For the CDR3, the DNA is TGCGCCAGCAGCCAGTACCGAGGAGCGGGGAATGAAAAACTGTTTTTT.

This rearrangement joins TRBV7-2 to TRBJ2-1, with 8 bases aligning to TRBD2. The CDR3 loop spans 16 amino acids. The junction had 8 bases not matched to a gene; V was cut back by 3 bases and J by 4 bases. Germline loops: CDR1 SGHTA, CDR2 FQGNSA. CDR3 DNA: TGTGCCAGCAGCTTTATTGGACTAGCAGCTTACAATGAGCAGTTCTTC. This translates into CASSFIGLAAYNEQFF.

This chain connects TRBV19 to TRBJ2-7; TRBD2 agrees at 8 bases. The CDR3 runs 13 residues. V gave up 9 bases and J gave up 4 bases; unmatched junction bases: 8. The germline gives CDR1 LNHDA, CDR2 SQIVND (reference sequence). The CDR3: CASRRGGSYEQYF. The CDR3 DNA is TGTGCCAGCCGTCGGGGGGGGAGTTACGAGCAGTACTTC.

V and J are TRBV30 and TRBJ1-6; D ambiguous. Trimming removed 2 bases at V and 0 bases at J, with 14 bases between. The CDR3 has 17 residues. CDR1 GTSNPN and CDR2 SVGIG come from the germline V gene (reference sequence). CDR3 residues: CAWSPVGESSYNSPLHF. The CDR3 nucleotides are TGTGCCTGGAGTCCGGTTGGGGAGAGCTCCTATAATTCACCCCTCCACTTT.

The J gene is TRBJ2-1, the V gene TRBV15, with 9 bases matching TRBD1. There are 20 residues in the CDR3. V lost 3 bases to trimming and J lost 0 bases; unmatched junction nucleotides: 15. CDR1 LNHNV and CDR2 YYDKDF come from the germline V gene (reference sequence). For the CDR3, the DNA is TGTGCCACCAGCAGGACACATACAGGGGGCTCCTATCGCTCCTACAATGAGCAGTTCTTC. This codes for CATSRTHTGGSYRSYNEQFF.